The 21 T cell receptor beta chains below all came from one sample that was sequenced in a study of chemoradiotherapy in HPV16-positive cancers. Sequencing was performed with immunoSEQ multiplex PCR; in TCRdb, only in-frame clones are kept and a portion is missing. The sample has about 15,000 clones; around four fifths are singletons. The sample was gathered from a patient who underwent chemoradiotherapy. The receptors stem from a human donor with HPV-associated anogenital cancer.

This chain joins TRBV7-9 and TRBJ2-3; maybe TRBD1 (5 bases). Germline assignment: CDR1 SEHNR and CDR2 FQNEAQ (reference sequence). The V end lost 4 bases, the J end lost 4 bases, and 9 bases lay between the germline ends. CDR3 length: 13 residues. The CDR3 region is CASSSRGPDTQYF. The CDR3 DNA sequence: TGTGCCAGCAGCTCTAGGGGCCCAGATACGCAGTATTTT.

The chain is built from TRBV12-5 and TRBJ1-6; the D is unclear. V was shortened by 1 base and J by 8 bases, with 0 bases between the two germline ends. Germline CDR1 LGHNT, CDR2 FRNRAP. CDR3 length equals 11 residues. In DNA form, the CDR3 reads TGTGCTAGTGGTTTGGATTCACCCCTCCACTTT. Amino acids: CASGLDSPLHF.

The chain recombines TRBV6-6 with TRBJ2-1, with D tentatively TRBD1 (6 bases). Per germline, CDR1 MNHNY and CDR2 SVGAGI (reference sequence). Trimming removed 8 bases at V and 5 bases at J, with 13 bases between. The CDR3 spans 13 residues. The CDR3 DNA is TGTGCCAGCTGGGACACGACCGACAATGAGCAGTTCTTC. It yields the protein CASWDTTDNEQFF.

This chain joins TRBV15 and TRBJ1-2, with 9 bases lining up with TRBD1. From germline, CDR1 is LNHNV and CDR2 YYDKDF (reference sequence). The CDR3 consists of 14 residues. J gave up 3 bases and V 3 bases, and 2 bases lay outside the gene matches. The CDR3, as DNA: TGTGCCACCAGCAGGTGGACAGGGGACTATGGCTACACCTTC. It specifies CATSRWTGDYGYTF.

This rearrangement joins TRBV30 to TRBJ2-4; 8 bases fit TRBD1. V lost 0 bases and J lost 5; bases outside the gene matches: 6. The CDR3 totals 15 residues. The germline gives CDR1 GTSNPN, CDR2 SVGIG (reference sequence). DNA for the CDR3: TGTGCCTGGAGTGTAGGGCAGGGGGCCGAAAACATTCAGTACTTC. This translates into CAWSVGQGAENIQYF.

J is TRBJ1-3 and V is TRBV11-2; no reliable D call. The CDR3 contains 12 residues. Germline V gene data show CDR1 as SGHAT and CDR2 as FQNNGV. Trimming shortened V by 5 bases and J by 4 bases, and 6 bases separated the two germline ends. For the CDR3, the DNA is TGTGCCAGCAGCCAGCCGGGAAACACCATATATTTT. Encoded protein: CASSQPGNTIYF. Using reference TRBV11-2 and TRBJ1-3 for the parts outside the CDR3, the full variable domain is EAGVAQSPRYKIIEKRQSVAFWCNPISGHATLYWYQQILGQGPKLLIQFQNNGVVDDSQLPKDRFSAERLKGVDSTLKIQPAKLEDSAVYLCASSQPGNTIYFGEGSWLTVV.

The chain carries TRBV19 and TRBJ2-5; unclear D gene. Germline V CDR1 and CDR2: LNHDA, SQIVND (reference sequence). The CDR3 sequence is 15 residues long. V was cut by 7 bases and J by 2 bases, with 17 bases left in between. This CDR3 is CASTNPSDGQETQYF. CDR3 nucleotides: TGTGCCAGTACCAACCCCTCGGACGGGCAAGAGACCCAGTACTTC.

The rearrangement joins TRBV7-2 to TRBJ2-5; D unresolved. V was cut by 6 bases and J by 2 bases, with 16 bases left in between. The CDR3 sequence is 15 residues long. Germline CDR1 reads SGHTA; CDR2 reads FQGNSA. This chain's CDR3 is CASSRVITAQETQYF. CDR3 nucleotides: TGTGCCAGCAGTCGTGTTATAACGGCTCAAGAGACCCAGTACTTC.

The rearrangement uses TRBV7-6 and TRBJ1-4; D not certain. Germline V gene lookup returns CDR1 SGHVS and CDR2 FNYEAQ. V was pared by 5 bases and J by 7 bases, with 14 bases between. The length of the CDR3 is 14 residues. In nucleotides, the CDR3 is TGTGCCAGCAGCCTGGACCTAGGGAGTGAAAAACTGTTTTTT. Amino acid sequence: CASSLDLGSEKLFF. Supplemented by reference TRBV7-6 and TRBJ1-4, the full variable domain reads GAGVSQSPRYKVTKRGQDVALRCDPISGHVSLYWYRQALGQGPEFLTYFNYEAQQDKSGLPNDRFSAERPEGSISTLTIQRTEQRDSAMYRCASSLDLGSEKLFFGSGTQLSVL.

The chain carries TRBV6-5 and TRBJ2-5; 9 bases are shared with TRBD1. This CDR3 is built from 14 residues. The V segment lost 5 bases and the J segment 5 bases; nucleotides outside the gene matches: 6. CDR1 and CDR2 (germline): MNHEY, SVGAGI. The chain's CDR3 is CASSINRGHETQYF. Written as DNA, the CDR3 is TGTGCCAGCAGTATAAACAGGGGGCACGAGACCCAGTACTTC.

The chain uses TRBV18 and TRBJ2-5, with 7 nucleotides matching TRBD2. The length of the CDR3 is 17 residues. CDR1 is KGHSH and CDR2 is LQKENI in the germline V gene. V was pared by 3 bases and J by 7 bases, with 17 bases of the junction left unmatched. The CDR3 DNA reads TGTGCCAGCTCACCTTTTAAGGCGGGTTCGGGAGGTTGGACCCAGTACTTC. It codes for CASSPFKAGSGGWTQYF.

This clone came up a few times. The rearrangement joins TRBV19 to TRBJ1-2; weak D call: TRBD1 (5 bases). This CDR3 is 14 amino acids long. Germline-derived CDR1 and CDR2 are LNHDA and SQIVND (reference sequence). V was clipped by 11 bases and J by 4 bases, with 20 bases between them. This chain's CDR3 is CAAERGNGGYGYTF. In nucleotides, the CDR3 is TGTGCCGCAGAGAGGGGAAACGGCGGCTATGGCTACACCTTC.

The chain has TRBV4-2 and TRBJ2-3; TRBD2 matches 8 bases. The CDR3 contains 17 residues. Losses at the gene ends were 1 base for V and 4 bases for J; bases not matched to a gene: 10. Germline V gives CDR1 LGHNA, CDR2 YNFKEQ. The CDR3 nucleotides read TGTGCCAGCAGCCAAGCCACCGGCGGGGGGCTTCCAGATACGCAGTATTTT. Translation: CASSQATGGGLPDTQYF.

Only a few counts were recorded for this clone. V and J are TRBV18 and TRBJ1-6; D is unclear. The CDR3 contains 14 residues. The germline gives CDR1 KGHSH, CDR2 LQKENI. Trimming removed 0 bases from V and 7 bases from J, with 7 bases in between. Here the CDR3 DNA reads TGTGCCAGCTCACCACCGGGCCGAAATTCACCCCTCCACTTT. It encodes CASSPPGRNSPLHF.

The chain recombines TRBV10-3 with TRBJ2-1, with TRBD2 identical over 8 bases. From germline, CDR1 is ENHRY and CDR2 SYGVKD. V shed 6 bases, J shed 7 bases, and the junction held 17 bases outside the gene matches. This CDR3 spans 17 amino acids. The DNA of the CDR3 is TGTGCCATCAGGGACAACCACGGGGGGGCCGCGTTAAATGAGCAGTTCTTC. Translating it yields CAIRDNHGGAALNEQFF.

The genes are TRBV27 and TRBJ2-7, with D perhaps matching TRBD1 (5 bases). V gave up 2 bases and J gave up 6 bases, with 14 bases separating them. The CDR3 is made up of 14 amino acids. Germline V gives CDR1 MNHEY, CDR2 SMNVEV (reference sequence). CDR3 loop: CASSLVRASAEQYF. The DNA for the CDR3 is TGTGCCAGCAGTTTAGTCAGGGCTTCGGCCGAGCAGTACTTC.

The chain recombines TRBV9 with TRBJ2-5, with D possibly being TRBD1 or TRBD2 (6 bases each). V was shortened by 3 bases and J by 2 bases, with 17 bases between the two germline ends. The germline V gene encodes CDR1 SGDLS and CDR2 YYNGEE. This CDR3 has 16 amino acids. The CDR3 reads CASSERERGLQETQYF. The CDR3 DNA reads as TGTGCCAGCAGCGAGAGGGAACGGGGGCTTCAAGAGACCCAGTACTTC.

CDR3 sequence: CAWSGTGAQPQHF. Here the CDR3 DNA reads TGTGCCTGGAGTGGAACAGGGGCTCAGCCCCAGCATTTT. The rearrangement uses TRBV30 and TRBJ1-5, with 7 bases that match TRBD1. Germline trimming cut 1 base from V and 6 bases from J; bases unmatched to any gene: 3. The length of the CDR3 is 13 residues. The V gene's germline CDR1 is GTSNPN and CDR2 SVGIG (reference sequence).

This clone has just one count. The CDR3 DNA is TGTGCCAGCAGCTCCGATAGCGGGGTAGAGACCCAGTACTTC. This gives the protein CASSSDSGVETQYF. This chain joins TRBV5-6 and TRBJ2-5; 8 nucleotides agree with TRBD2. Per germline, CDR1 SGHDT and CDR2 YYEEEE. The J segment lost 4 bases and the V segment lost 3 bases, leaving 5 bases of the junction unmatched. The CDR3 is made up of 14 amino acids.

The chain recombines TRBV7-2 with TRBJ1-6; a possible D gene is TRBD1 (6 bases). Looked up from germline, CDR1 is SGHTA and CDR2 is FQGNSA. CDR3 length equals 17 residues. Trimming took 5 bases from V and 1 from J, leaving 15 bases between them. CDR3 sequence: CASSPGGGGSYNSPLHF. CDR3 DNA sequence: TGTGCCAGCAGCCCTGGAGGAGGGGGGTCCTATAATTCACCCCTCCACTTT.

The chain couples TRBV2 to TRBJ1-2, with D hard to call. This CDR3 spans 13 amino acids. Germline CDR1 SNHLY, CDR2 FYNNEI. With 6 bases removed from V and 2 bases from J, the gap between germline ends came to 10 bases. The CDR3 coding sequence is TGTGCCAGCAGAGGGCCTTTCAACTATGGCTACACCTTC. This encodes CASRGPFNYGYTF.